What follows are 26 T cell receptor beta chains derived from one specimen sequenced in a study of vaccination and CD4 T cells after COVID-19. As to treatment: roughly ten-day PBMC culture with coronavirus spike peptide pools or control peptides (ViraFEST assay). These receptors are not linked to any known antigen. Sequencing of the DNA from cultured CD4+ T cells was carried out with the Oncomine TCR Beta short-read assay. TCRdb fed the PCR reads into MiXCR, producing one record per CDR3 protein. This table has about 26,000 distinct CDR3 sequences, 64% appearing once. Sequencing used CD4+ T cells from blood, cultured in vitro. Receptors originate from a human donor who had recovered from COVID-19.

This sequence joins TRBV27 and TRBJ1-2, with TRBD1 matching 8 bases. V trimming: 6 bases; J trimming: 1 base; junction bases outside the gene matches: 7. From germline, CDR1 is MNHEY and CDR2 SMNVEV (reference sequence). The CDR3 totals 15 residues. The CDR3 region is CASREDRGRNYGYTF. The CDR3 DNA sequence: TGTGCCAGCAGGGAAGACAGGGGACGTAACTATGGCTACACCTTC.

V usage is TRBV25-1 and J usage is TRBJ2-1, with 7 bases that match TRBD1. V trimming: 5 bases; J trimming: 3 bases; junction bases outside the gene matches: 7. The CDR3 covers 15 residues. Per the germline V gene, CDR1 is MGHDK and CDR2 is SYGVNS. This CDR3 reads CASSPLDRLYNEQFF. The CDR3 bases are TGTGCCAGCAGTCCTCTGGACAGGCTCTACAATGAGCAGTTCTTC.

This clonotype was picked up a small number of times. The J gene is TRBJ2-7, the V gene TRBV30, with TRBD2 as a possible D gene (5 bases). Germline loops: CDR1 GTSNPN, CDR2 SVGIG (reference sequence). The CDR3 has 13 residues. Trimming shortened V by 3 bases and J by 7 bases, and 16 bases separated the two germline ends. The CDR3 loop is CAWRELVVKEQYF. CDR3 nucleotides: TGTGCCTGGAGAGAACTAGTGGTTAAGGAGCAGTACTTC.

DNA of the CDR3: TGTGCCTGGAGTGTATCCAGAAACTACGAGCAGTACTTC. Its protein is CAWSVSRNYEQYF. The rearrangement joins TRBV30 to TRBJ2-7; no clear D. Germline-derived CDR1 and CDR2 are GTSNPN and SVGIG (reference sequence). The V gene lost 0 bases and the J gene lost 3 bases, with 9 bases spanning the gap. The CDR3 has 13 amino acids.

This clonotype was detected once. The V call is TRBV27, the J call TRBJ1-6; possibly TRBD1 for D (5 bases). Trimming left V 2 bases short and J 4 bases short, with 27 bases between. In germline, CDR1 is MNHEY, CDR2 SMNVEV (reference sequence). CDR3 length: 21 residues. CDR3 loop: CASSLHGAPVRAGGYNSPLHF. As DNA, the CDR3 is TGTGCCAGCAGTTTACACGGGGCGCCGGTGAGGGCGGGGGGGTATAATTCACCCCTCCACTTT.

The chain combines TRBV4-1 with TRBJ1-1; D uncertain. V lost 1 base to trimming and J lost 1 base, with 4 bases between them. The length of the CDR3 is 13 residues. CDR1 is MGHRA and CDR2 is YSYEKL in the germline V gene. The CDR3 sequence is CASSQVKNTEAFF. As DNA, the CDR3 is TGCGCCAGCAGCCAAGTCAAGAACACTGAAGCTTTCTTT.

The chain employs TRBV28 and TRBJ2-3; no firm D call. Germline CDR1 reads MDHEN; CDR2 reads SYDVKM. The CDR3 extends over 11 amino acids. V lost 5 bases, J lost 3 bases, and 3 bases lay in between. CDR3 residues: CASSRTDTQYF. The DNA for the CDR3 is TGTGCCAGCAGTCGGACAGATACGCAGTATTTT.

The V and J genes are TRBV29-1 and TRBJ1-5; D not certain. V shed 5 bases and J shed 2 bases, with 7 bases lying between them. The CDR3 is 12 amino acids. The germline V gene has CDR1 SQVTM and CDR2 ANQGSEA. The CDR3 nucleotides are TGCAGCGTTTCTTCAGGCAATCAGCCCCAGCATTTT. Translated: CSVSSGNQPQHF.

This clonotype was counted only a few times. The V call is TRBV7-2, the J call TRBJ2-7; 8 bases map to TRBD1. Trimming cost V 3 bases and J 3 bases; bases outside gene matches: 4. The V gene's germline CDR1 is SGHTA and CDR2 FQGNSA. The CDR3 consists of 14 residues. DNA for the CDR3: TGTGCCAGCAGCTTGGACAGGGCCCTCTACGAGCAGTACTTC. Amino acid sequence: CASSLDRALYEQYF.

This clonotype was counted a few times. This chain links TRBV7-2 with TRBJ2-3; D gene ambiguous. Per the germline V gene, CDR1 is SGHTA and CDR2 is FQGNSA. CDR3 size: 15 residues. Trimming took 7 bases from V and 4 from J, leaving 18 bases between them. The CDR3: CASTPNRLSADTQYF. DNA for the CDR3: TGTGCCAGCACCCCAAATAGACTGAGTGCAGATACGCAGTATTTT.

This clonotype was counted only a few times. The chain employs TRBV20-1 and TRBJ2-5; D unclear. Germline V gene lookup returns CDR1 DFQATT and CDR2 SNEGSKA (reference sequence). V lost 3 bases and J 5 bases, leaving 7 bases between the germline ends. The length of the CDR3 is 11 residues. The CDR3 DNA is TGCAGTGCTAGTCGGCTGGAGACCCAGTACTTC. It specifies CSASRLETQYF.

This chain uses TRBV20-1 with TRBJ1-3, with 9 bases that match TRBD1. Germline CDR1 DFQATT, CDR2 SNEGSKA (reference sequence). CDR3 length: 15 residues. J gave up 0 bases and V 6 bases, and 6 bases lay outside the gene matches. CDR3 residues: CSARDRAYSGNTIYF. Here the CDR3 DNA reads TGCAGTGCCCGGGACAGGGCCTACTCTGGAAACACCATATATTTT.

The chain uses TRBV20-1 and TRBJ2-3; unclear D gene. CDR1 and CDR2 (germline): DFQATT, SNEGSKA (reference sequence). The V gene lost 0 bases and the J gene lost 4 bases, with 8 bases spanning the gap. CDR3 length: 13 residues. CDR3 nucleotides: TGCAGTGCTAGAGATCGTGGCCCAGATACGCAGTATTTT. Amino acid sequence: CSARDRGPDTQYF.

Written as DNA, the CDR3 is TGCGCCAGCGGGTTGCAGGGGGCGAACACCGGGGAGCTGTTTTTT. Amino acids: CASGLQGANTGELFF. The chain combines TRBV10-1 with TRBJ2-2; 7 positions agree with TRBD1. The CDR3 consists of 15 residues. CDR1 and CDR2 (germline): WNHNN, SYGVQD (reference sequence). The V gene end was trimmed by 8 bases and the J gene end by 0 bases; junction bases not matched to a gene: 6.

This clonotype has a handful of counts. The J gene is TRBJ2-3, the V gene TRBV15; 7 bases map to TRBD2. CDR1 and CDR2 (germline): LNHNV, YYDKDF (reference sequence). This CDR3 spans 15 amino acids. V lost 1 base to trimming and J lost 4 bases; unmatched junction nucleotides: 5. The CDR3 bases are TGTGCCACCAGCAGAGGCGGGGGTTCTGCAGATACGCAGTATTTT. Amino acid sequence: CATSRGGGSADTQYF.

There are a few counts of this clonotype. This chain joins TRBV6-2 or TRBV6-3 and TRBJ1-5, with D unresolved. Germline V CDR1 and CDR2: MNHEY, SVGEGT. The CDR3 runs 14 residues. Deletions cut 6 bases from V and 13 bases from J, with 22 bases between. CDR3 protein: CASSRPVQRLPQHF. In DNA form, the CDR3 reads TGTGCCAGCAGCCGCCCGGTCCAGAGATTGCCACAGCATTTT.

The chain is built from TRBV15 and TRBJ2-1; D call uncertain. CDR3 length: 17 amino acids. The germline CDR1 and CDR2 sequences are LNHNV and YYDKDF (reference sequence). Trimming pared 1 base from V and 0 bases from J, leaving 13 bases between. The CDR3 bases are TGTGCCACCAGCAGAGTCCGGTTACCGAGCTCCTACAATGAGCAGTTCTTC. This translates into CATSRVRLPSSYNEQFF.

The rearrangement joins TRBV19 to TRBJ2-3, with D maybe TRBD2 (7 bases). There are 16 residues in the CDR3. Germline V lookup: CDR1 LNHDA, CDR2 SQIVND (reference sequence). Trimming took 2 bases from V and 5 from J, leaving 17 bases between them. DNA of the CDR3: TGTGCCAGTAGTATAAACCCCAACAGGGAGGGAGATACGCAGTATTTT. Translation: CASSINPNREGDTQYF. The variable domain in full, completed from reference TRBV19 and TRBJ2-3, reads DGGITQSPKYLFRKEGQNVTLSCEQNLNHDAMYWYRQDPGQGLRLIYYSQIVNDFQKGDIAEGYSVSREKKESFPLTVTSAQKNPTAFYLCASSINPNREGDTQYFGPGTRLTVL.

In its sample, this clonotype was seen once. The chain links TRBV18 to TRBJ1-1; D is uncertain. The CDR3 totals 13 residues. The V gene's germline CDR1 is KGHSH and CDR2 LQKENI. The V gene lost 3 bases and the J gene lost 1 base, with 6 bases spanning the gap. CDR3 amino acids: CASSPRANTEAFF. For the CDR3, the DNA is TGTGCCAGCTCACCCCGGGCGAACACTGAAGCTTTCTTT.

This clonotype has a single count. J is TRBJ2-1 and V is TRBV25-1, with 10 bases that match TRBD1. CDR1 MGHDK and CDR2 SYGVNS come from the germline V gene. J lost 10 bases, V lost 4 bases, and 10 bases had no gene match. The CDR3 totals 15 residues. CDR3 sequence: CASSGTGTGAGEQFF. CDR3 sequence (DNA): TGTGCCAGCAGTGGGACCGGGACAGGGGCGGGGGAGCAGTTCTTC.

The CDR3: CASSQPRNTIYF. In DNA form, the CDR3 reads TGTGCCAGCAGCCAACCCCGAAACACCATATATTTT. V usage is TRBV7-2 and J usage is TRBJ1-3; D is uncertain. The V end was cut by 5 bases, the J end by 5 bases, with 7 bases between. CDR1 is SGHTA and CDR2 is FQGNSA in the germline V gene. This CDR3 has 12 amino acids.

Only a few counts were recorded for this clonotype. The chain is built from TRBV19 and TRBJ1-2, with 8 bases identical to TRBD1. CDR3 size: 13 residues. CDR1 is LNHDA and CDR2 is SQIVND in the germline V gene (reference sequence). V shed 4 bases and J 7 bases; nucleotides not matched to a gene: 5. In nucleotides, the CDR3 is TGTGCCAGTAGTAGGACAGGGACCACTGGCTACACCTTC. As protein: CASSRTGTTGYTF.

V is TRBV6-1 and J is TRBJ1-5; the D gene is possibly TRBD1 (5 bases). V was pared by 5 bases and J by 2 bases, with 16 bases between. The CDR3 is 16 residues long. Germline loops: CDR1 MNHNS, CDR2 SASEGT. The CDR3: CASSPGPNGGNQPQHF. CDR3 coding DNA: TGTGCCAGCAGTCCGGGACCTAATGGGGGCAATCAGCCCCAGCATTTT.

V gene TRBV11-2 combines with J gene TRBJ2-2; no reliable D call. From germline, CDR1 is SGHAT and CDR2 FQNNGV. The V gene lost 0 bases and the J gene lost 4 bases, with 18 bases spanning the gap. The CDR3 consists of 18 residues. The CDR3, as DNA: TGTGCCAGCAGCTTAGAAACTCTTTCAGCCTCATTCACCGGGGAGCTGTTTTTT. Encoded protein: CASSLETLSASFTGELFF. Variable domain in full (rest from reference TRBV11-2 and TRBJ2-2): EAGVAQSPRYKIIEKRQSVAFWCNPISGHATLYWYQQILGQGPKLLIQFQNNGVVDDSQLPKDRFSAERLKGVDSTLKIQPAKLEDSAVYLCASSLETLSASFTGELFFGEGSRLTVL.

The chain employs TRBV6-5 and TRBJ2-1, with 9 bases lining up with TRBD1. Germline trimming cut 4 bases from V and 4 bases from J; bases unmatched to any gene: 8. The CDR3 is made up of 16 amino acids. Looked up from germline, CDR1 is MNHEY and CDR2 is SVGAGI. The chain's CDR3 is CASSFAGTGRYNEQFF. CDR3 nucleotides: TGTGCCAGCAGTTTTGCCGGGACAGGGAGATACAATGAGCAGTTCTTC.

CDR3 in amino acids: CASSLVGEVEQFF. The CDR3 DNA sequence: TGTGCCAGCAGCTTAGTAGGGGAGGTTGAGCAGTTCTTC. The chain joins TRBV7-6 to TRBJ2-1, with D perhaps matching TRBD2 (6 bases). With 1 base removed from V and 9 bases from J, the gap between germline ends came to 10 bases. The CDR3 loop spans 13 amino acids. Germline V gives CDR1 SGHVS, CDR2 FNYEAQ.